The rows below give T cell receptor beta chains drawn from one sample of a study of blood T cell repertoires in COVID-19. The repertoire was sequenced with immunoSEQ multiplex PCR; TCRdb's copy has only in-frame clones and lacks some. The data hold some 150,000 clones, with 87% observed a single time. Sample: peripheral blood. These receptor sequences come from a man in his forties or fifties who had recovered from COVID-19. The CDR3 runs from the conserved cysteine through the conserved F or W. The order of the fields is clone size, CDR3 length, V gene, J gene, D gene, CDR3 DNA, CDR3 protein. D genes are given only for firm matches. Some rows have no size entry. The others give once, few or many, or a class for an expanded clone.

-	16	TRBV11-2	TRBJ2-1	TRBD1	TGTGCCAGCAGTTACGGACCGGGACAGGAAATTTATGAGCAGTTCTTC	CASSYGPGQEIYEQFF
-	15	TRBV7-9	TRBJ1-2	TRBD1	TGTGCCAGCAGCTTAGGGACAGGAACTAACTATGGCTACACCTTC	CASSLGTGTNYGYTF
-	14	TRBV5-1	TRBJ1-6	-	TGCGCCAGCGGGGATGGACGGGGAAATTCACCCCTCCACTTT	CASGDGRGNSPLHF
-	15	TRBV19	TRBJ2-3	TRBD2	TGTGCCAGTAGTATTTATAGCGGGGTCACAGATACGCAGTATTTT	CASSIYSGVTDTQYF
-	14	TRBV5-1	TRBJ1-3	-	TGCGCCAGCAGCCCGGGGGGTTCCCGAAACACCATATATTTT	CASSPGGSRNTIYF
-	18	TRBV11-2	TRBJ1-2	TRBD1	TGTGCCAGCAGCTTCCGGGACAGGGGGTCCACCTCTAACTATGGCTACACCTTC	CASSFRDRGSTSNYGYTF
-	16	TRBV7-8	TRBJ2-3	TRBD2	TGTGCCAGCAGCTTAGTTAGCGGGGGGGAAATAGATACGCAGTATTTT	CASSLVSGGEIDTQYF
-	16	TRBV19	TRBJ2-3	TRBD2	TGTGCCAGTAGTATTAGACTAGCGGGGGGAAGAGATACGCAGTATTTT	CASSIRLAGGRDTQYF
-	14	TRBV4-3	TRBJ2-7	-	TGCGCCAGCAGCCCGGGTGTTGGGTCCTACGAGCAGTACTTC	CASSPGVGSYEQYF
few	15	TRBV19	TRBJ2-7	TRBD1	TGTGCCAGTAGTGGGGCACAGGGGCGTAACTACGAGCAGTACTTC	CASSGAQGRNYEQYF
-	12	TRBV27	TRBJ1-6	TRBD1	TGTGCCAGCCGGGACAGGGGGTCTCCCCTCCACTTT	CASRDRGSPLHF
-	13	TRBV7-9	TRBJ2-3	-	TGTGCCAGCGAGAGGCTTAGCACAGATACGCAGTATTTT	CASERLSTDTQYF
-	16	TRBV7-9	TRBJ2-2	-	TGTGCCAGCAGCTTGGGGCAGGGTGGCGACACCGGGGAGCTGTTTTTT	CASSLGQGGDTGELFF
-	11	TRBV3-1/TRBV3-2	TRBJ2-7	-	TGTGCCAGCAGCCAATCTTACGAGCAGTACTTC	CASSQSYEQYF
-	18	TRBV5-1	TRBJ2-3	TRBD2	TGCGCCAGCAGCTTGGGTGCCCCGACGGGGGGGCGCACAGATACGCAGTATTTT	CASSLGAPTGGRTDTQYF
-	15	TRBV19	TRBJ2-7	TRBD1	TGTGCCAGTACCCCCCGGGACAGGGGCTCCTACGAGCAGTACTTC	CASTPRDRGSYEQYF
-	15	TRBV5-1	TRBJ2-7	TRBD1	TGCGCCAGCAGCTTGGGGACGACAGGGTCAGGAGAGCAGTACTTC	CASSLGTTGSGEQYF
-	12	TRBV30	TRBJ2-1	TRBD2	TGTGCCTGGAGTGCGAGCGGGGGGAAGCAGTTCTTC	CAWSASGGKQFF
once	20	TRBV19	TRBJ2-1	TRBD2	TGTGCCAGTAGTATAGCCCCTCGGCTAGCGGGGGGGCCGTCCTACAATGAGCAGTTCTTC	CASSIAPRLAGGPSYNEQFF
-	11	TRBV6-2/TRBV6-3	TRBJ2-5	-	TGTGCCAGCAGTTACTCAAGAGCGAGGTACTTC	CASSYSRARYF
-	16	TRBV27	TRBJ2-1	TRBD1	TGTGCCAGCAGTTCGTCTGACAGGGGCACCTACAATGAGCAGTTCTTC	CASSSSDRGTYNEQFF
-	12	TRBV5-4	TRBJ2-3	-	TGTGCCAGCAGCTTGCGGGGAGATACGCAGTATTTT	CASSLRGDTQYF
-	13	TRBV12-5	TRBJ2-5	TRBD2	TGTGCTAGTGCCTCGGGGGGGCCTGAGACCCAGTACTTC	CASASGGPETQYF
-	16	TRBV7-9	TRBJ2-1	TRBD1	TGTGCCAGCTCCGCACCCGGACAGGCCTCCTACAATGAGCAGTTCTTC	CASSAPGQASYNEQFF
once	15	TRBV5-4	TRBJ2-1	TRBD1	TGTGCCAGCAGCTCCGGACAGGGCACCTACAATGAGCAGTTCTTC	CASSSGQGTYNEQFF
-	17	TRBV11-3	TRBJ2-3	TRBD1	TGTGCCAGCAGCCCAGGGACAGGGGGAAGCCTGACAGATACGCAGTATTTT	CASSPGTGGSLTDTQYF
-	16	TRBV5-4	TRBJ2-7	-	TGTGCCAGCAGCTGGCGGGGGGGACAGGGGCTATACGAGCAGTACTTC	CASSWRGGQGLYEQYF
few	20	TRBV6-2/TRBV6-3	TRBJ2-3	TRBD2	TGTGCCAGCAGTTACTCAGCGGGGACTAGCGGGGCGCCTAGCACAGATACGCAGTATTTT	CASSYSAGTSGAPSTDTQYF
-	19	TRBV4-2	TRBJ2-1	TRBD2	TGTGCCAGCAGCCAAGTGATTACTAGCGGGGGAGACTCCTACAATGAGCAGTTCTTC	CASSQVITSGGDSYNEQFF
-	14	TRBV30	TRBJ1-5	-	TGTGCCTGGAGTGCACCCCAGGGTGATCAGCCCCAGCATTTT	CAWSAPQGDQPQHF
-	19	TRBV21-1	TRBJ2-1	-	TGTGCCAGCAGCAACGGGGTAAGGGAGGGCAATGACGGGGTGGATGAGCAGTTCTTC	CASSNGVREGNDGVDEQFF
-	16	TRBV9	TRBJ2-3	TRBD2	TGTGCCAGCAGCGCTAGACTAGCGGAAAGCACAGATACGCAGTATTTT	CASSARLAESTDTQYF
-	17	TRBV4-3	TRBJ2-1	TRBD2	TGCGCCAGCAGCCAAGATAGAGCGGGGGGATCCTACAATGAGCAGTTCTTC	CASSQDRAGGSYNEQFF
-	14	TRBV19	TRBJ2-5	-	TGTGCCACAATAGGCGGGACGCACGGGGCGACCCAGTACTTC	CATIGGTHGATQYF